This TCR beta chain was sequenced in a study of shared T cell receptors in the human thymus. Sequenced by immunoSEQ multiplex PCR; TCRdb stores in-frame clones only, minus some. The sample contains more than 550,000 clones, approximately 85% of which appear only once. The CDR3 is made up of 15 amino acids. The V segment lost 1 base and the J segment 4 bases; nucleotides outside the gene matches: 6. Germline V gene sequence: CDR1 SEHNR, CDR2 FQNEAQ (reference sequence). These data also formed part of another study, on human thymus T cells. That study reports: The people who donated were healthy Finnish babies having corrective surgery for congenital heart defects. Resections removed during corrective heart surgery provided the thymus tissue used. Thymic and blood repertoires seemed to show skewed V and J gene use. Related work found strong thymic repertoire overlap between unrelated individuals.

Input material: thymocytes. This receptor was obtained from a girl under two years old with a congenital heart defect. The chain uses TRBV7-9 and TRBJ1-2, with 7 bases that match TRBD1. CDR3 sequence: CASSLDRGIFYGYTF. DNA for the CDR3: TGTGCCAGCAGCTTAGACAGGGGTATCTTCTATGGCTACACCTTC.